This T cell receptor beta chain comes out of a study of Graves' ophthalmopathy and Graves' hyperthyroidism. To note about this clonotype: Its antigen is still unknown.

The authors amplified TCR beta CDR3 regions from RNA transcripts. Second-round multiplex PCR came after first-round RT-PCR with HTBI primers. TCRdb redid the calling of the multiplex PCR reads with MiXCR, one entry per CDR3 protein. In the table there are some 400,000 distinct CDR3 sequences, about a sixth of which are singletons. Broader study findings: Between ophthalmopathy and stable hyperthyroidism, a 13-signature model drew a separation with nearly 90% sensitivity and approximately 77% specificity.

Where ophthalmopathy was present, donors had moderate-to-severe activity, CAS ≥3, NOSPECS ≥4 and duration under 3 months. As diagnostic evidence, clinical symptoms, serum thyroxine, TRAb, thyroid ultrasound and orbital computed tomography were relied upon. Out of about 10 ml of fresh peripheral blood, PBMCs were obtained. The sequence was collected from a woman between 18 and 29 years old with Graves' ophthalmopathy. Sequences were obtained from peripheral blood.

Here the CDR3 reads CASSPGLAGGMIREQYF. DNA of the CDR3: TGTGCCAGCTCACCCGGACTAGCGGGAGGGATGATACGCGAGCAGTACTTC. The V and J genes are TRBV18 and TRBJ2-7, with TRBD2 matching over 15 bases. The germline gives CDR1 KGHSH, CDR2 LQKENI. Unmatched junction bases numbered 9, after V lost 3 bases and J lost 6 bases. The CDR3 is 17 residues long.